Below, one T cell receptor beta chain is given with its context. What antigen it recognizes has not been identified. Base qualities are not provided; no much larger clone lies one nucleotide away. This entry is derived from a study of radiotherapy plus CTLA-4 blockade in lung cancer (dated by TCRdb to the late 2010s). Context from the whole study: Objective responses were observed in 18% of enrolled patients, and disease control was achieved in 31%. General conclusions and limits of the study: The strongest predictors of response, as reported, were early dynamic changes in blood T cell clones along with a rise in serum interferon-beta after radiation. TCR clones derived from tumors expanded in peripheral blood after treatment with radiotherapy and ipilimumab.

The junction shows trimming of 5 bases on V and 5 bases on J, plus 23 bases between the germline ends. Spanning cysteine to phenylalanine, the CDR3 consists of 17 amino acids. Just the 51-base CDR3 DNA is kept, in frame starting at base 1. The germline V gene (reference sequence) specifies MNHEY as CDR1 and SMNVEV as CDR2. Library generation was performed with the immunoSEQ multiplex PCR assay. The source is immuneACCESS, and TCRdb retained only in-frame sequences with V and J called. Part of the clones is not carried over; for the studies checked, unresolved V genes explain less than half of this, and the remainder is unexplained. Recorded for this sample are tens of thousands of clones; roughly three quarters of them occurred a single time. 7.1% of the sample belongs to the ten largest clones. In this study, focal radiation therapy paired with CTLA-4 blockade (ipilimumab) was tested in patients who had chemo-refractory metastatic non-small-cell lung cancer.

The source material was peripheral blood, sampled from a patient treated with radiotherapy plus ipilimumab. The rearrangement joined TRBV27 to TRBJ2-3; perhaps TRBD2 is the D gene, with 5 bases matching. The source is a human donor with non-small cell lung cancer who had a complete response to radiotherapy plus ipilimumab. The CDR3 region reads CASSTKGTRVVGDTQYF. The sequenced DNA is TGTGCCAGCAGTACCAAGGGTACTAGGGTTGTGGGAGATACGCAGTATTTT.